Listed below are T cell receptor beta chains from one sample, sequenced in a study of cytomegalovirus exposure and HLA in healthy donors. Data came from immunoSEQ multiplex PCR; TCRdb stores just in-frame clones and leaves some out. The sample contains tens of thousands of clones, more than 65% of which appear only once. The sample taken for sequencing was PBMCs. Receptors were obtained from a man in his forties in good health and CMV-seropositive. The CDR3 runs from the conserved cysteine through the conserved F or W. D genes are given only for firm matches. For some rows the clone size is stated as once, few or many, or as a class when expanded; others skip it.

clone size,V gene,D gene,J gene,CDR3 protein,CDR3 DNA
few,TRBV25-1,TRBD1,TRBJ1-3,CASSSIPGQGNSGNTIYF,TGTGCCAGCAGTTCCATCCCGGGACAGGGTAACTCTGGAAACACCATATATTTT
-,TRBV5-4,TRBD1,TRBJ2-3,CASSYYRGADTQYF,TGTGCCAGCAGCTACTACAGGGGAGCAGATACGCAGTATTTT
-,TRBV11-1,-,TRBJ2-1,CASSLASIGLYNEQFF,TGTGCCAGCAGCTTAGCCTCAATCGGACTGTACAATGAGCAGTTCTTC
-,TRBV29-1,-,TRBJ2-5,CSNSDSLQETQYF,TGCAGCAATTCAGACAGCCTCCAAGAGACCCAGTACTTC
-,TRBV27,-,TRBJ2-1,CASSPLRNEQFF,TGTGCCAGCAGTCCTCTCCGGAATGAGCAGTTCTTC
-,TRBV9,-,TRBJ2-2,CASSVMPAVNTGELFF,TGTGCCAGCAGCGTAATGCCAGCGGTGAACACCGGGGAGCTGTTTTTT
-,TRBV7-6,-,TRBJ2-7,CASSLVFPGDEQYF,TGTGCCAGCAGCTTAGTCTTCCCCGGAGACGAGCAGTACTTC
-,TRBV23-1,-,TRBJ1-5,CASSQQGNQPQHF,TGCGCCAGCAGTCAGCAGGGCAATCAGCCCCAGCATTTT
-,TRBV6-5,-,TRBJ2-4,CASNRGRSGENIQYF,TGTGCCAGCAACCGGGGACGGTCGGGGGAGAACATTCAGTACTTC
-,TRBV21-1,-,TRBJ1-2,CASTSFDRGEGYTF,TGTGCCAGCACCTCCTTCGACAGGGGTGAGGGCTACACCTTC
-,TRBV5-1,TRBD2,TRBJ2-1,CASRMGLAPYNEQFF,TGCGCCAGCAGGATGGGACTAGCGCCCTACAATGAGCAGTTCTTC
-,TRBV21-1,-,TRBJ1-2,CASITRRGGWADGYTF,TGTGCCAGCATTACAAGGAGGGGGGGTTGGGCTGATGGCTACACCTTC
few,TRBV13,-,TRBJ2-1,CASSPSGHFNEQFF,TGTGCCAGCAGCCCCTCCGGACATTTCAATGAGCAGTTCTTC
-,TRBV18,TRBD2,TRBJ2-5,CASSPPLAGVKTQYF,TGTGCCAGCTCACCTCCCCTAGCGGGGGTAAAGACCCAGTACTTC
-,TRBV19,-,TRBJ2-2,CASSIGRVTGELFF,TGTGCCAGTAGTATAGGCAGGGTAACCGGGGAGCTGTTTTTT
-,TRBV5-1,-,TRBJ1-1,CASSFAKRHLNTEAFF,TGCGCCAGCAGCTTCGCAAAGCGGCACTTGAACACTGAAGCTTTCTTT
-,TRBV5-1,TRBD2,TRBJ2-3,CASSLKVGLASTDTQYF,TGCGCCAGCAGCCTAAAAGTCGGACTAGCTAGCACAGATACGCAGTATTTT
-,TRBV6-1,TRBD1,TRBJ2-7,CASSELGQGREQYF,TGTGCCAGCAGTGAATTAGGACAGGGGCGCGAGCAGTACTTC
-,TRBV7-6,TRBD1,TRBJ1-2,CASSPQGDGDGYTF,TGTGCCAGCAGCCCCCAGGGGGACGGTGATGGCTACACCTTC
-,TRBV7-2,-,TRBJ2-1,CASSLGQNEQFF,TGTGCCAGCAGCCTAGGGCAGAATGAGCAGTTCTTC
-,TRBV5-4,TRBD1,TRBJ1-2,CASSGQGKDGYTF,TGTGCCAGCAGCGGACAGGGAAAGGACGGCTACACCTTC
-,TRBV29-1,TRBD2,TRBJ2-1,CSVEDRDSGDPNEQFF,TGCAGCGTTGAAGATCGGGATAGCGGGGACCCCAATGAGCAGTTCTTC
-,TRBV6-5,-,TRBJ1-3,CASSSRVITGNTIYF,TGTGCCAGCAGCTCCAGGGTCATTACTGGAAACACCATATATTTT
-,TRBV2,TRBD2,TRBJ2-7,CASSEVGAGGPYEQYF,TGTGCCAGCAGTGAAGTGGGAGCGGGGGGGCCCTACGAGCAGTACTTC
few,TRBV7-9,-,TRBJ1-1,CASSRTGTMNTEAFF,TGTGCCAGCAGCCGCACAGGGACTATGAACACTGAAGCTTTCTTT
few,TRBV9,TRBD1,TRBJ1-1,CASSGRSGGTTEAFF,TGTGCCAGCAGCGGCAGGTCAGGGGGTACCACTGAAGCTTTCTTT
-,TRBV28,-,TRBJ1-5,CASSRYSNQPQHF,TGTGCCAGCAGCCGTTATAGCAATCAGCCCCAGCATTTT
-,TRBV4-1,-,TRBJ2-7,CASSLSPGLEQYF,TGCGCCAGCAGCTTGAGCCCGGGACTCGAGCAGTACTTC
few,TRBV7-6,-,TRBJ1-6,CASSLGRGKNSPLHF,TGTGCCAGCAGCCTAGGGAGGGGCAAAAATTCACCCCTCCACTTT
-,TRBV11-2,-,TRBJ1-4,CASSLQGATNEKLFF,TGTGCCAGCAGCTTACAGGGTGCAACTAATGAAAAACTGTTTTTT
-,TRBV4-3,TRBD1,TRBJ1-4,CASSRGTARNEKLFF,TGCGCCAGCAGCCGAGGGACAGCGAGGAATGAAAAACTGTTTTTT
-,TRBV5-1,TRBD2,TRBJ2-5,CASSRWGGESQYF,TGCGCCAGCAGTCGGTGGGGGGGTGAGTCCCAGTACTTC
-,TRBV2,TRBD2,TRBJ2-3,CASSEGGLAGNTQYF,TGTGCCAGCAGTGAAGGAGGACTAGCGGGTAATACGCAGTATTTT
-,TRBV5-1,-,TRBJ2-2,CASSLTTGPNTGELFF,TGCGCCAGCAGCTTGACCACAGGGCCGAACACCGGGGAGCTGTTTTTT
many,TRBV25-1,-,TRBJ2-7,CASFDTGSYEQYF,TGTGCCAGCTTTGACACAGGGTCCTACGAGCAGTACTTC
few,TRBV5-1,-,TRBJ1-6,CASSSSSIKGRSSPLHF,TGCGCCAGCAGCTCCAGCTCTATCAAGGGGCGAAGCTCACCCCTCCACTTT
-,TRBV5-1,-,TRBJ2-5,CASKVEGRETQYF,TGCGCCAGCAAAGTAGAGGGCCGAGAGACCCAGTACTTC
-,TRBV27,-,TRBJ1-6,CASKVASSYNSPLHF,TGTGCCAGCAAGGTAGCGAGCTCCTATAATTCACCCCTCCACTTT
-,TRBV7-9,TRBD1,TRBJ1-3,CASSKQGMGSGNTIYF,TGTGCCAGCAGCAAACAGGGGATGGGCTCTGGAAACACCATATATTTT
-,TRBV7-9,TRBD1,TRBJ1-2,CASSQRAGTGGNGYTF,TGTGCCAGCAGCCAAAGAGCCGGGACAGGGGGGAATGGCTACACCTTC
-,TRBV2,-,TRBJ1-2,CASNPDSLLGYGYTF,TGTGCCAGCAATCCGGACAGCCTTCTAGGCTATGGCTACACCTTC
-,TRBV11-1,TRBD1,TRBJ2-1,CASSLATGGSYNEQFF,TGTGCCAGCAGCTTAGCGACAGGGGGGTCCTACAATGAGCAGTTCTTC
-,TRBV5-1,-,TRBJ1-1,CASKYRAQKNTEAFF,TGCGCCAGCAAGTACAGGGCCCAAAAGAACACTGAAGCTTTCTTT
-,TRBV6-1,TRBD1,TRBJ2-1,CASNTGQGRRNEQFF,TGTGCCAGCAATACGGGACAGGGGCGCCGGAATGAGCAGTTCTTC
-,TRBV5-4,-,TRBJ1-1,CASSYLTDPNTEAFF,TGTGCCAGCAGCTATTTAACAGACCCGAACACTGAAGCTTTCTTT
-,TRBV6-5,-,TRBJ2-1,CASSISGGINEQFF,TGTGCCAGCAGTATTAGTGGGGGGATCAATGAGCAGTTCTTC
once,TRBV5-4,TRBD2,TRBJ2-7,CASSLSGLAGEQYF,TGTGCCAGCAGCTTGTCGGGACTAGCGGGCGAGCAGTACTTC
-,TRBV9,TRBD2,TRBJ2-1,CASSVAPSGVGEFGEQFF,TGTGCCAGCAGCGTAGCTCCGAGCGGGGTAGGGGAGTTCGGTGAGCAGTTCTTC
-,TRBV11-2,-,TRBJ1-6,CASREGRQNSPLHF,TGTGCCAGCAGAGAGGGCAGGCAGAATTCACCCCTCCACTTT
few,TRBV7-2,TRBD1,TRBJ2-3,CASSLERTGELDTQYF,TGTGCCAGCAGCTTAGAAAGAACAGGGGAATTAGATACGCAGTATTTT